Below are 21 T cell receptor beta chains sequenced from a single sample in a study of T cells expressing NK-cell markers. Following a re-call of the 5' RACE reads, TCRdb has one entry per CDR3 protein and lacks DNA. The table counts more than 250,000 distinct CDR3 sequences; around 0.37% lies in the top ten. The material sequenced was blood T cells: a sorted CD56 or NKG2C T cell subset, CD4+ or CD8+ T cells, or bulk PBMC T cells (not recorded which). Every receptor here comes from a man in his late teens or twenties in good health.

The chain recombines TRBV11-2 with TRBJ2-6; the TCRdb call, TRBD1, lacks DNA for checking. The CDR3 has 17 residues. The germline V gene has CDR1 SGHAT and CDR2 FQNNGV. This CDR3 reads CASSATGQFSGANVLTF.

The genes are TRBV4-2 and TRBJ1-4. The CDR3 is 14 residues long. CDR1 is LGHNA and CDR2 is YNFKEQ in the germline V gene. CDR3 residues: CASSRGTTNEKLFF.

The chain's CDR3 is CASSLGGSRGETQYF. V and J are TRBV11-3 and TRBJ2-5. This CDR3 comprises 15 residues. Germline V lookup: CDR1 SGHNT, CDR2 YENEEA.

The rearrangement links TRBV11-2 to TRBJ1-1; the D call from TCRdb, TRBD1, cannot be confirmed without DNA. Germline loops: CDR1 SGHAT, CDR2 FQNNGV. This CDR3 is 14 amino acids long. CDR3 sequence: CASSLVIGVTEAFF.

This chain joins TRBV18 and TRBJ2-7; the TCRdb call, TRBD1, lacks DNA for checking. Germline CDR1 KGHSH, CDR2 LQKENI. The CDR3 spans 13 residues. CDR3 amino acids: CASSQGRGYEQYF. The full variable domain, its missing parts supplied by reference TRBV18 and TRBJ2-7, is NAGVMQNPRHLVRRRGQEARLRCSPMKGHSHVYWYRQLPEEGLKFMVYLQKENIIDESGMPKERFSAEFPKEGPSILRIQQVVRGDSAAYFCASSQGRGYEQYFGPGTRLTVT.

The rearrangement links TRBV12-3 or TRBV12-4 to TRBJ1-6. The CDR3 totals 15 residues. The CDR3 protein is CASNPSGLRDSPLHF.

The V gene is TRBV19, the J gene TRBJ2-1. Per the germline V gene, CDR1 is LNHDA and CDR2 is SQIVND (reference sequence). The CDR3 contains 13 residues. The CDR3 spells CASSIMYYNEQFF.

The CDR3 is CASSLGQGARGQYF. J is TRBJ2-7 and V is TRBV12-3 or TRBV12-4; TCRdb's D call, TRBD1, is unchecked because there is no DNA. The length of the CDR3 is 14 residues.

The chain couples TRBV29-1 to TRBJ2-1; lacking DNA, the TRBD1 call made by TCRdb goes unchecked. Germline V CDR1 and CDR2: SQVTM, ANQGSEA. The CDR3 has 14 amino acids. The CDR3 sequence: CSSAGGTQYNEQFF.

CDR3 in amino acids: CATGQAMNTEAFF. The chain uses TRBV27 and TRBJ1-1; TCRdb selects TRBD1, and the lack of DNA leaves this call unchecked. There are 13 residues in the CDR3. The germline gives CDR1 MNHEY, CDR2 SMNVEV (reference sequence).

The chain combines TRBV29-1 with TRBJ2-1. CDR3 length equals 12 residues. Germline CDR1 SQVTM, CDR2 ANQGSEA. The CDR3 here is CSAQSSYNEQFF.

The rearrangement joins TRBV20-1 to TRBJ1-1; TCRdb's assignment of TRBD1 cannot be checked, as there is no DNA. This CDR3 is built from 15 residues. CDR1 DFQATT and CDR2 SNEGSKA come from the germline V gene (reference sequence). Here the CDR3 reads CSAGGLGQRNTEAFF.

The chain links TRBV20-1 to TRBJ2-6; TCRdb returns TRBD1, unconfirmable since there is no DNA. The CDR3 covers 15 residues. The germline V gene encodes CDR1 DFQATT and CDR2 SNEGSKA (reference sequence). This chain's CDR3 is CSARPGEAGANVLTF.

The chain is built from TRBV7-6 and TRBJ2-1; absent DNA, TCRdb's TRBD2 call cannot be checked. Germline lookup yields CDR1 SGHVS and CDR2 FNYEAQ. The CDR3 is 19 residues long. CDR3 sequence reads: CASSLVVFLAGGNTNEQFF.

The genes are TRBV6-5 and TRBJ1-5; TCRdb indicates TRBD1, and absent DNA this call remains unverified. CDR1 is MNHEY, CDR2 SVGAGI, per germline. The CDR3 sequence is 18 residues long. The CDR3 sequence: CASSYSTAPGRSNQPQHF.

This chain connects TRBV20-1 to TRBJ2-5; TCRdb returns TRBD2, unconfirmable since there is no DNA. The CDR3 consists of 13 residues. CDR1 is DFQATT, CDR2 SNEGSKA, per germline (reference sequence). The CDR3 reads CSAPGGPRETQYF.

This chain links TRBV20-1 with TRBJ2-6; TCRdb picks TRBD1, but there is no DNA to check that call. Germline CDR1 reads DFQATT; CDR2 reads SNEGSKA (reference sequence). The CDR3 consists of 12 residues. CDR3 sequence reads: CSVRDRGLGVTF.

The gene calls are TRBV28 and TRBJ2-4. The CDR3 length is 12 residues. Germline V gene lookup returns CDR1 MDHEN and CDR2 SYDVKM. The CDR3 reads CASEDLANIQYF.

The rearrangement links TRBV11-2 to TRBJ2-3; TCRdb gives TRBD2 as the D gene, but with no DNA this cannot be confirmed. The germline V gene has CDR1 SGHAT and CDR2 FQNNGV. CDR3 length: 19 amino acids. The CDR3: CASSSLAGGTNFLTDTQYF. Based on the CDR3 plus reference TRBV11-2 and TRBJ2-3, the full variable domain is EAGVAQSPRYKIIEKRQSVAFWCNPISGHATLYWYQQILGQGPKLLIQFQNNGVVDDSQLPKDRFSAERLKGVDSTLKIQPAKLEDSAVYLCASSSLAGGTNFLTDTQYFGPGTRLTVL.

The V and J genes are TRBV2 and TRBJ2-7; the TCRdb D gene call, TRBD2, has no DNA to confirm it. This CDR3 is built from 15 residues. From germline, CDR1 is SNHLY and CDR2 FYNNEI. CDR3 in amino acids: CASSGGLAGEREQYF.

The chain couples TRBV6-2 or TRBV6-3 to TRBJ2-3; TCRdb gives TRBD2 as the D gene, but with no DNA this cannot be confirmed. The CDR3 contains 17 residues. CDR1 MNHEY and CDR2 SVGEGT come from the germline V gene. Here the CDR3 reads CASSHGAGAPSTDTQYF.